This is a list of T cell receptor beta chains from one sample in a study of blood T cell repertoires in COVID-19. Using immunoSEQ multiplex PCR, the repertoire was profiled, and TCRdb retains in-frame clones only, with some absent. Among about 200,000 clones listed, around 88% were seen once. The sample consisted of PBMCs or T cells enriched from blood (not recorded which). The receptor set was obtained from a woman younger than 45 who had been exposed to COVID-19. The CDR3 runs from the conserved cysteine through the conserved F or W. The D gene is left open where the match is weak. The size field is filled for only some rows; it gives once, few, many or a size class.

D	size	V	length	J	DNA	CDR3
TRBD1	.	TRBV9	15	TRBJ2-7	TGTGCCAGCAGCAGGGGACAGGGGGTTTCCTACGAGCAGTACTTC	CASSRGQGVSYEQYF
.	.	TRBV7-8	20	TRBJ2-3	TGTGCCAGCAGCTTACGACAGGGGGTTCTGACTAGCGGATTTACAGATACGCAGTATTTT	CASSLRQGVLTSGFTDTQYF
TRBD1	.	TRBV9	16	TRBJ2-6	TGTGCCAGCAGCACAACAGGGGCGGCTGGGGCCAACGTCCTGACTTTC	CASSTTGAAGANVLTF
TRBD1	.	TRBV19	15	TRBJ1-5	TGTGCCAGTAGACTAGACGCAGGGGGCGGTCAGCCCCAGCATTTT	CASRLDAGGGQPQHF
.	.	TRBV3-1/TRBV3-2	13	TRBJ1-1	TGTGCCAGCAGCCAAGGGGCGACAGCGGAAGCTTTCTTT	CASSQGATAEAFF
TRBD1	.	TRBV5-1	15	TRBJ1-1	TGCGCCAGCAGCGCCGCGGGACAGGCCAACACTGAAGCTTTCTTT	CASSAAGQANTEAFF
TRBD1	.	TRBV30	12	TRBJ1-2	TGTGCCTGGACAGGGGGCAACTATGGCTACACCTTC	CAWTGGNYGYTF
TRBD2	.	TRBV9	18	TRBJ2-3	TGTGCCAGCAGCGTAGGGCCGGCTAGCGGGGGGATCACAGATACGCAGTATTTT	CASSVGPASGGITDTQYF
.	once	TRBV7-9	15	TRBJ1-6	TGTGCCAGCAGCTCCTCGACTGCATCCTATTCACCCCTCCACTTT	CASSSSTASYSPLHF
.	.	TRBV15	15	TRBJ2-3	TGTGCCACCAGCAGAGATCAGGGGCACACAGATACGCAGTATTTT	CATSRDQGHTDTQYF
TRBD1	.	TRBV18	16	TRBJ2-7	TGTGCCAGCTCAGGGGGACAGGACTTTAGCTCCTACGAGCAGTACTTC	CASSGGQDFSSYEQYF
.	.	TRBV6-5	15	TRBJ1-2	TGTGCCAGCAGTTACTCTTCATCCACAGGCTATGGCTACACCTTC	CASSYSSSTGYGYTF
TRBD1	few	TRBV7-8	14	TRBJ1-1	TGTGCCAGCAGCTTACGCAGGGGGCTTGCTGAAGCTTTCTTT	CASSLRRGLAEAFF
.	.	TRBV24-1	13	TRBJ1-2	TGTGCCACCAGTGATTTGGAGACACGGGGCTACACCTTC	CATSDLETRGYTF
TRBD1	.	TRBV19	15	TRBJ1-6	TGTGCCAGTAGTGCGGGGACAGCTTATAATTCACCCCTCCACTTT	CASSAGTAYNSPLHF
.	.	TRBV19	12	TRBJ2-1	TGTGCCAGTAGTGAAAGAAATAGTGAGCAGTTCTTC	CASSERNSEQFF
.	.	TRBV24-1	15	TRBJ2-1	TGTGCCACCAGTGATTTTGAGGCAGCCAGGGGTGAGCAGTTCTTC	CATSDFEAARGEQFF
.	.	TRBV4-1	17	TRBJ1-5	TGCGCCAGCAGCCAAGATGGAGGGCGGTTTAGCAATCAGCCCCAGCATTTT	CASSQDGGRFSNQPQHF
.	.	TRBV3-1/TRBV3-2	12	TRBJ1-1	TGTGCCAGCAGCCTGCAAAGAGGGGAAGCTTTCTTT	CASSLQRGEAFF
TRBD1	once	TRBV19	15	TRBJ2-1	TGTGCCAGTAGTACCCGGGACAGGGTATACAATGAGCAGTTCTTC	CASSTRDRVYNEQFF
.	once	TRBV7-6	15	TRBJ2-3	TGTGCCAGCAGCTTGGGCTCACCCCGTTCGTCTACGCAGTATTTT	CASSLGSPRSSTQYF
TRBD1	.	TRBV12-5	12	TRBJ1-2	TGTGCTAGTTCCACAGGGGCGCGTGGCTACACCTTC	CASSTGARGYTF
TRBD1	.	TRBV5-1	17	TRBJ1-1	TGCGCCAGCAGACCCGGGACAGGGGCCTACATGAACACTGAAGCTTTCTTT	CASRPGTGAYMNTEAFF
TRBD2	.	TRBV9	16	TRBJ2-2	TGTGCCAGCAGCCCCCTAGGCGGGGGGGCGACCGGGGAGCTGTTTTTT	CASSPLGGGATGELFF
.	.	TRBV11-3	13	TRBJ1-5	TGTGCCAGCAGCCCAACCTTTGGCCAGCCCCAGCATTTT	CASSPTFGQPQHF
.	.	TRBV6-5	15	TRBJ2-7	TGTGCCAGCAATTCGGGGGGGACAGGGAGCTACGAGCAGTACTTC	CASNSGGTGSYEQYF
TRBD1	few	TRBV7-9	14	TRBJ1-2	TGTGCCAGCAGTATGACAGGGGGCAACTATGGCTACACCTTC	CASSMTGGNYGYTF
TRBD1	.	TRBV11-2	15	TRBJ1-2	TGTGCCAGCAGCCAGACAGGGGGGATACGATCTGGCTACACCTTC	CASSQTGGIRSGYTF
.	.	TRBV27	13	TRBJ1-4	TGTGCCAGCAGCCTTCAGGGGAATGAAAAACTGTTTTTT	CASSLQGNEKLFF
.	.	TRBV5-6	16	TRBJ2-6	TGTGCCAGCAGCTTGTACTTGGTAGCAGGGGCCAACGTCCTGACTTTC	CASSLYLVAGANVLTF
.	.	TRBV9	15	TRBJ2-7	TGTGCCAGCAGCGTAGGCGGGGACAGAACCTACGAGCAGTACTTC	CASSVGGDRTYEQYF
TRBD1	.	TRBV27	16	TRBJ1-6	TGTGCCAGCAGTCCCAATTACAGGGGCGGGAATTCACCCCTCCACTTT	CASSPNYRGGNSPLHF
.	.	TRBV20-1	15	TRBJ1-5	TGCAGTGCTAGTAACAGTGGAGGCGGCGGCCAGCCCCAGCATTTT	CSASNSGGGGQPQHF
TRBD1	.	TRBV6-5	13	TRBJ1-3	TGTGCCAGCAGTTATACCGGGACAGGGGCCATATATTTT	CASSYTGTGAIYF